The entry that follows covers one TCR beta chain sequence. The entry originates in a study of tumor and adjacent non-tumor tissue in lung cancer. Looking at the study overall: Samples averaged around 3.9 million productive TCRbeta reads each.

No cell sorting was done before RNA was extracted from the tissue. Per germline, CDR1 SQVTM and CDR2 ANQGSEA. The CDR3 has 14 residues. V lost 5 bases to trimming and J lost 13 bases; unmatched junction nucleotides: 12. TCRbeta libraries were built with three rounds of nested PCR, modified from ARM-PCR. TCRdb itself ran the multiplex PCR reads through MiXCR, one entry per CDR3 protein. The top ten clones hold roughly 18% of a sample with over 110,000 distinct CDR3 sequences, around 67% of them seen once. This TCR derives from a man aged 55 to 69 with small cell lung cancer. The chain couples TRBV29-1 to TRBJ2-2, with TRBD2 matching over 11 bases. Sequencing was done on a sample of lung tumor tissue. In DNA form, the CDR3 reads TGCAGCGTTCTACCTAGCGGGAGGCTCGGGAGGCTGTTTTTT. Amino acid sequence: CSVLPSGRLGRLFF.